This entry lists 24 T cell receptor beta chains sequenced from one sample in a study of T cells after yellow fever vaccination (dated by TCRdb to between 2018 and 2021). Library creation used 5' RACE. The sample was run on an Illumina NovaSeq 6000. TCRdb took the public reads, trimmed them with fastp at Q25, ran MiXCR for clone calling and kept in-frame beta chains. Entries that share a CDR3 protein sequence are merged under the most common genes and DNA. For this sample the table gives 350,000 to 550,000 distinct CDR3 sequences, of which roughly a sixth were detected only once. 15% to 20% of the sample lies in the top ten. The treatment or condition label for this specimen denotes: live attenuated yellow fever vaccine strain. The sample was PBMCs, taken before the yellow fever booster vaccination. These receptors were obtained from a man between 18 and 35 years old who received the YFV17D yellow fever vaccine.

This clonotype was seen at least ten times. The V and J genes are TRBV5-1 and TRBJ1-4; 10 bases align to TRBD1. V lost 4 bases, J lost 7 bases, and 4 bases stayed unmatched. The V gene's germline CDR1 is SGHRS and CDR2 YFSETQ. The length of the CDR3 is 14 residues. The CDR3 protein is CASSPGQGREKLFF. The CDR3 DNA is TGCGCCAGCAGCCCGGGACAGGGGCGTGAAAAACTGTTTTTT.

This clonotype has a handful of counts. The chain combines TRBV5-6 with TRBJ2-2, with unresolved D. V was cut by 4 bases and J by 7 bases, with 8 bases left in between. The CDR3 is 12 amino acids. Germline CDR1 is SGHDT and CDR2 is YYEEEE. CDR3 sequence (DNA): TGTGCCAGCAGCCTTGACCTCGGGGAGCTGTTTTTT. Residues: CASSLDLGELFF.

This clonotype was observed a handful of times. The V and J genes are TRBV29-1 and TRBJ1-2, with unresolved D. Germline V CDR1 and CDR2: SQVTM, ANQGSEA. V lost 6 bases and J 6 bases, leaving 8 bases between the germline ends. The CDR3 extends over 10 amino acids. As DNA, the CDR3 is TGCAGCGTGGGCGACAATGGCTACACCTTC. Its protein product is CSVGDNGYTF.

This clonotype was seen only a few times. The V and J genes are TRBV20-1 and TRBJ2-5; D may be TRBD2 (8 bases). Germline CDR1 reads DFQATT; CDR2 reads SNEGSKA (reference sequence). This CDR3 spans 16 amino acids. V was clipped by 0 bases and J by 4 bases, with 18 bases between them. CDR3 region: CSARETAGAGGETQYF. Here the CDR3 DNA reads TGCAGTGCTAGAGAAACAGCGGGGGCAGGGGGAGAGACCCAGTACTTC.

V is TRBV5-4 and J is TRBJ2-7; unclear D gene. Germline V lookup: CDR1 SGHNT, CDR2 YYREEE (reference sequence). The V end was cut by 0 bases, the J end by 6 bases, with 10 bases between. CDR3 length: 13 residues. In DNA, the CDR3 is TGTGCCAGCAGCTTGGACGTCGAGACCGAGCAGTACGTC. Translation gives CASSLDVETEQYV.

The chain carries TRBV4-2 and TRBJ2-1; TRBD1 matches at 7 bases. Germline V gene sequence: CDR1 LGHNA, CDR2 YNFKEQ. The CDR3 has 15 amino acids. Trimming removed 4 bases from V and 7 bases from J; junction bases left unmatched: 10. DNA of the CDR3: TGTGCCAGCAGCCGTTACCCGGGACAGAAAAATGAGCAGTTCTTC. It translates to CASSRYPGQKNEQFF.

This clonotype came up a few times. This chain joins TRBV5-1 and TRBJ2-1; the match to TRBD1 covers 8 bases. The CDR3 has 14 residues. Germline CDR1 is SGHRS and CDR2 is YFSETQ. V lost 0 bases and J lost 8; bases outside the gene matches: 4. CDR3 in amino acids: CASSLEVTGDEQFF. CDR3 coding DNA: TGCGCCAGCAGCTTGGAGGTGACAGGGGATGAGCAGTTCTTC.

This chain uses TRBV7-9 with TRBJ2-1, with TRBD1 as a possible D gene (6 bases). CDR3 length equals 13 residues. V lost 9 bases to trimming and J lost 13 bases, with 22 bases between them. Germline V CDR1 and CDR2: SEHNR, FQNEAQ (reference sequence). In DNA form, the CDR3 reads TGTGCCAGTGCACTTTCTCGGACAGAGCCCCAGTTCTTC. This translates into CASALSRTEPQFF. The variable domain in full, with the rest retrieved from reference TRBV7-9 and TRBJ2-1, is DTGVSQNPRHKITKRGQNVTFRCDPISEHNRLYWYRQTLGQGPEFLTYFQNEAQLEKSRLLSDRFSAERPKGSFSTLEIQRTEQGDSAMYLCASALSRTEPQFFGPGTRLTVL.

The V call is TRBV6-2 or TRBV6-3, the J call TRBJ2-7; 8 bases are a match to TRBD1. The CDR3 runs 14 residues. Germline values: CDR1 MNHEY, CDR2 SVGEGT. The V and J ends lost 2 bases and 4 bases, in that order; junction bases with no gene match: 4. The DNA of the CDR3 is TGTGCCAGCAGTTACGTCAACAGGGGGTACGAGCAGTACTTC. Translation gives CASSYVNRGYEQYF.

The chain joins TRBV20-1 to TRBJ2-1, with 7 positions matching TRBD1. Germline-derived CDR1 and CDR2 are DFQATT and SNEGSKA (reference sequence). The J segment lost 0 bases and the V segment lost 5 bases, leaving 4 bases of the junction unmatched. This CDR3 has 14 residues. CDR3 coding DNA: TGCAGTGCTCCCGGGACAGACTCCTACAATGAGCAGTTCTTC. This translates into CSAPGTDSYNEQFF.

The chain joins TRBV6-5 to TRBJ2-6; 8 nucleotides line up with TRBD1. The CDR3 is 16 residues long. Trimming removed 7 bases from V and 4 bases from J; junction bases left unmatched: 9. Germline CDR1 MNHEY, CDR2 SVGAGI. CDR3 nucleotides: TGTGCCAGCAATGGACAGGGCGGATCAGGGGCCAACGTCCTGACTTTC. Translation: CASNGQGGSGANVLTF.

This clonotype was counted between two and nine times. The CDR3 DNA sequence: TGTGCCAGCAGTGAAGCGCTTGTTGAGCAGTTCTTC. Its protein product is CASSEALVEQFF. The V gene is TRBV2, the J gene TRBJ2-1; D is undetermined. Trimming stripped 0 bases from V and 9 bases from J, with 6 bases between. The CDR3 covers 12 residues. Germline V gives CDR1 SNHLY, CDR2 FYNNEI.

The chain combines TRBV5-5 with TRBJ2-3; 8 bases agree with TRBD1. V lost 4 bases to trimming and J lost 3 bases; unmatched junction nucleotides: 4. The CDR3 contains 14 residues. Germline assignment: CDR1 SGHKS and CDR2 YYEKEE (reference sequence). The CDR3 DNA reads TGTGCCAGCAGCACATGGACAGGGACAGATACGCAGTATTTT. Its translation: CASSTWTGTDTQYF.

This clonotype was found once. This rearrangement joins TRBV5-4 to TRBJ2-5; TRBD2 agrees at 9 bases. Germline V gives CDR1 SGHNT, CDR2 YYREEE (reference sequence). J lost 4 bases, V lost 4 bases, and 5 bases had no gene match. There are 14 residues in the CDR3. The CDR3 reads CASSHGTSRETQYF. The CDR3 nucleotides are TGTGCCAGCAGCCACGGGACTAGCCGAGAGACCCAGTACTTC. Using reference TRBV5-4 and TRBJ2-5 for the parts outside the CDR3, the full variable domain is ETGVTQSPTHLIKTRGQQVTLRCSSQSGHNTVSWYQQALGQGPQFIFQYYREEENGRGNFPPRFSGLQFPNYSSELNVNALELDDSALYLCASSHGTSRETQYFGPGTRLLVL.

This clonotype has only a few counts. The chain has TRBV5-4 and TRBJ2-5; 8 bases map to TRBD1. The CDR3 spans 17 residues. V gave up 1 base and J gave up 5 bases; unmatched junction bases: 13. The germline V gene has CDR1 SGHNT and CDR2 YYREEE (reference sequence). The CDR3 region has the DNA TGTGCCAGCAGCTTGTTGTGGGCGGACAGGGCGAAGGAGACCCAGTACTTC. Residues: CASSLLWADRAKETQYF.

This clonotype was observed a handful of times. The chain uses TRBV27 and TRBJ2-2, with 7 bases aligning to TRBD1. This CDR3 has 16 amino acids. Per germline, CDR1 MNHEY and CDR2 SMNVEV (reference sequence). V trimming: 5 bases; J trimming: 4 bases; junction bases outside the gene matches: 10. This CDR3 reads CASSPTPTGFTGELFF. CDR3 DNA sequence: TGTGCCAGCAGTCCCACCCCGACAGGGTTCACCGGGGAGCTGTTTTTT.

This clonotype came up a few times. This chain connects TRBV7-2 to TRBJ1-5; D not resolved. The length of the CDR3 is 12 residues. Germline V gives CDR1 SGHTA, CDR2 FQGNSA. Trimming stripped 5 bases from V and 9 bases from J, with 11 bases between. The CDR3 sequence: CASSLKPWPQHF. CDR3 nucleotides: TGTGCCAGCAGCCTCAAGCCTTGGCCCCAGCATTTT.

This chain links TRBV7-3 with TRBJ2-3; possibly TRBD1 for D (6 bases). Germline loops: CDR1 SGHTA, CDR2 FQGTGA. Trimming shortened V by 5 bases and J by 4 bases, and 10 bases separated the two germline ends. There are 13 residues in the CDR3. CDR3 sequence (DNA): TGTGCCAGCAGCACCCGACAGGCAGATACGCAGTATTTT. Translating gives CASSTRQADTQYF.

This clonotype was counted a few times. This sequence joins TRBV7-9 and TRBJ2-3; TRBD2 matches 12 bases. Looked up from germline, CDR1 is SEHNR and CDR2 is FQNEAQ (reference sequence). The CDR3 loop spans 16 amino acids. V lost 4 bases and J lost 3; bases outside the gene matches: 5. The chain's CDR3 is CASSSSSGGATDTQYF. In nucleotides, the CDR3 is TGTGCCAGCAGCTCGTCTAGCGGGGGGGCAACAGATACGCAGTATTTT.

This clonotype was picked up many times. The CDR3 region has the DNA TGCGCCAGCAGCCGAGGCGGGCCTCGGGGGGATGAGCAGTTCTTC. Its protein product is CASSRGGPRGDEQFF. The chain recombines TRBV5-1 with TRBJ2-1; TRBD2 matches at 7 bases. Germline-derived CDR1 and CDR2 are SGHRS and YFSETQ. The trim removed 4 bases at V and 8 bases at J, leaving 12 bases unmatched. This CDR3 contains 15 residues.

This chain uses TRBV11-2 with TRBJ2-3; a weak D match, TRBD2 (5 bases). The CDR3 has 15 residues. Germline CDR1 reads SGHAT; CDR2 reads FQNNGV. Trimming removed 4 bases at V and 1 base at J, with 12 bases between. CDR3 sequence reads: CASSSDVGGTDTQYF. The CDR3 DNA reads as TGTGCCAGCAGCTCGGACGTCGGGGGCACAGATACGCAGTATTTT.

The V gene is TRBV20-1, the J gene TRBJ1-6; the D is unclear. Germline assignment: CDR1 DFQATT and CDR2 SNEGSKA (reference sequence). This CDR3 is built from 16 residues. Between the trimmed V and J ends, which lost 3 bases and 8 bases, there was a span of 20 bases. DNA for the CDR3: TGCAGTGCTAGTCATGTTGGTGTCAGTCCGGATTCACCCCTCCACTTT. The encoded protein is CSASHVGVSPDSPLHF.

The chain carries TRBV3-1 and TRBJ2-5, with D possibly being TRBD1 (8 bases). Trimming took off 3 bases at V and 4 bases at J, with 15 bases between the two ends. Germline CDR1 and CDR2: LGHDT and YNNKEL (reference sequence). This CDR3 is 15 amino acids long. Here the CDR3 DNA reads TGTGCCAGCAGCCAGAGACAGGGGAGGGTAGAGACCCAGTACTTC. This sequence encodes CASSQRQGRVETQYF.

The V gene is TRBV20-1, the J gene TRBJ2-7, with 12 bases that match TRBD2. With V trimmed by 4 bases and J by 4 bases, 8 bases remained unmatched. Germline-derived CDR1 and CDR2 are DFQATT and SNEGSKA (reference sequence). The length of the CDR3 is 15 residues. CDR3 DNA: TGCAGTGCTACTAGCGGGGGGGCCGGTCAGTACGAGCAGTACTTC. This gives the protein CSATSGGAGQYEQYF.